Following are 15 T cell receptor beta chains from one sample sequenced in a study of CD8 T cells in Susac syndrome (dated by TCRdb to between 2018 and 2021). The method was the immunoSEQ multiplex PCR assay. RNA was extracted with the RNeasy kit and about 0.5 to 1 ug was reverse transcribed using random hexamers. Clones were called with MiXCR by TCRdb after fastp trimmed the public reads at Q25, and only in-frame beta chains were retained. Entries that share a CDR3 protein sequence are merged under the most common genes and DNA. This sample is represented by some 240,000 distinct CDR3 sequences; about 96% of them were singletons. The ten largest make up roughly 0.1% of the sample. Sequenced sample: CD4+ T cells from PBMCs. All receptors derive from a human donor with Susac syndrome.

This chain links TRBV7-2 with TRBJ2-1; 7 nucleotides align to TRBD1. The CDR3 consists of 13 residues. Trimming removed 5 bases from V and 9 bases from J; junction bases left unmatched: 7. Germline lookup yields CDR1 SGHTA and CDR2 FQGNSA. In nucleotides, the CDR3 is TGTGCCAGCAGCCACGACAGGGCGCGTGAGCAGTTCTTC. The encoded protein is CASSHDRAREQFF.

V usage is TRBV4-2 and J usage is TRBJ1-5, with 7 bases matching TRBD1. The V and J ends lost 0 bases and 3 bases, in that order; junction bases with no gene match: 2. CDR3 length: 15 amino acids. The germline gives CDR1 LGHNA, CDR2 YNFKEQ. CDR3 amino acids: CASSQEGTDNQPQHF. DNA for the CDR3: TGTGCCAGCAGCCAAGAGGGGACAGACAATCAGCCCCAGCATTTT.

About this clonotype: Germline and junction disagree at one end, which may indicate a read error. The CDR3 region has the DNA TGTGCCACGAGCAGGATCCCGACGACAAGGAGGGAGGGTCACCCTGAAGCTTTCTTT. Translated: CATSRIPTTRREGHPEAFF. The chain employs TRBV15 and TRBJ1-1; unclear D gene. There are 19 residues in the CDR3. Germline CDR1 LNHNV, CDR2 YYDKDF (reference sequence).

The gene calls are TRBV15 and TRBJ2-1; the match to TRBD1 covers 9 bases. From germline, CDR1 is LNHNV and CDR2 YYDKDF (reference sequence). Losses at the gene ends were 3 bases for V and 3 bases for J; bases not matched to a gene: 3. This CDR3 is 15 amino acids long. The CDR3 region is CATSSRDRDYNEQFF. CDR3 DNA: TGTGCCACCAGCAGCCGGGACAGGGACTACAATGAGCAGTTCTTC. Combining the CDR3 with reference TRBV15 and TRBJ2-1 gives the whole variable domain DAMVIQNPRYQVTQFGKPVTLSCSQTLNHNVMYWYQQKSSQAPKLLFHYYDKDFNNEADTPDNFQSRRPNTSFCFLDIRSPGLGDTAMYLCATSSRDRDYNEQFFGPGTRLTVL.

This chain connects TRBV15 to TRBJ1-3; D is unclear. Trimming stripped 1 base from V and 7 bases from J, with 14 bases between. Germline CDR1 LNHNV, CDR2 YYDKDF (reference sequence). This CDR3 has 15 amino acids. This chain's CDR3 is CATSRAAPRDNTIYF. CDR3 DNA: TGTGCCACCAGCAGAGCTGCTCCTAGAGATAACACCATATATTTT.

The rearrangement uses TRBV4-1 and TRBJ2-1, with a weak D call TRBD2 (6 bases). Per germline, CDR1 MGHRA and CDR2 YSYEKL. Trimming took off 3 bases at V and 14 bases at J, with 14 bases between the two ends. This CDR3 has 12 residues. The chain's CDR3 is CASSHGGAVKFF. Written as DNA, the CDR3 is TGCGCCAGCAGCCACGGGGGTGCTGTGAAGTTCTTC.

The V gene is TRBV24-1, the J gene TRBJ1-1; 8 bases line up with TRBD1. Germline lookup yields CDR1 KGHDR and CDR2 SFDVKD. The length of the CDR3 is 13 residues. The V gene end was trimmed by 5 bases and the J gene end by 4 bases; junction bases not matched to a gene: 2. The CDR3 spells CATSAQGATEAFF. In DNA form, the CDR3 reads TGTGCCACCAGTGCCCAGGGGGCCACTGAAGCTTTCTTT.

This clonotype was counted once. The V call is TRBV7-3, the J call TRBJ2-2, with a weak D call TRBD2 (6 bases). This CDR3 contains 13 residues. Germline CDR1 and CDR2: SGHTA and FQGTGA. With 2 bases removed from V and 6 bases from J, the gap between germline ends came to 7 bases. The CDR3 protein is CASSLGRSGELFF. The CDR3 nucleotides read TGTGCCAGCAGCTTAGGGAGGTCCGGGGAGCTGTTTTTT.

The chain joins TRBV29-1 to TRBJ1-5; TRBD1 agrees at 7 bases. J gave up 5 bases and V 7 bases, and 11 bases lay outside the gene matches. Germline V gives CDR1 SQVTM, CDR2 ANQGSEA. This CDR3 is built from 14 residues. The DNA of the CDR3 is TGCAGCGGACGATACCAGGGGGGGGATCAGCCCCAGCATTTT. It yields the protein CSGRYQGGDQPQHF.

This clonotype was seen a handful of times. The chain carries TRBV14 and TRBJ1-2; the D is unclear. The germline V gene has CDR1 SGHDN and CDR2 FVKESK. This CDR3 contains 13 residues. Between the trimmed V and J ends, which lost 0 bases and 4 bases, there was a span of 6 bases. CDR3 protein: CASSQDRSYGYTF. CDR3 nucleotides: TGTGCCAGCAGCCAAGACAGGTCCTATGGCTACACCTTC.

The chain combines TRBV5-1 with TRBJ1-5; the D is unclear. Germline CDR1 reads SGHRS; CDR2 reads YFSETQ. CDR3 length: 14 residues. V was cut by 0 bases and J by 6 bases, with 10 bases left in between. CDR3 bases: TGCGCCAGCAGCTTGGGGGCAGCCGGTCAGCCCCAGCATTTT. Amino acid sequence: CASSLGAAGQPQHF.

This chain uses TRBV6-4 with TRBJ2-1; a weak D match, TRBD2 (5 bases). The V end lost 4 bases, the J end lost 7 bases, and 11 bases lay between the germline ends. Germline CDR1 reads MRHNA; CDR2 reads SNTAGT. The CDR3 consists of 13 residues. CDR3 DNA: TGTGCCAGCAGTGCTGGACTCAGGAATGAGCAGTTCTTC. It encodes CASSAGLRNEQFF.

V usage is TRBV6-2 or TRBV6-3 and J usage is TRBJ2-5; D is possibly TRBD1 (5 bases). V gave up 0 bases and J gave up 5 bases, with 13 bases separating them. The CDR3 runs 15 residues. The germline V gene encodes CDR1 MNHEY and CDR2 SVGEGT. The CDR3 DNA is TGTGCCAGCAGTTACTCGACAGTAATTGCGGAGACCCAGTACTTC. Amino acids: CASSYSTVIAETQYF.

The chain uses TRBV3-1 and TRBJ2-7; unclear D gene. Trimming took off 10 bases at V and 0 bases at J, with 19 bases between the two ends. The length of the CDR3 is 15 residues. Germline values: CDR1 LGHDT, CDR2 YNNKEL (reference sequence). As DNA, the CDR3 is TGTGCCAACCCCCGCGGCTGGAAGAACTCCTACGAGCAGTACTTC. It encodes CANPRGWKNSYEQYF.

The gene calls are TRBV25-1 and TRBJ1-1; D possibly corresponds to TRBD1 (5 bases). Trimming removed 2 bases from V and 5 bases from J, with 15 bases in between. Germline CDR1 reads MGHDK; CDR2 reads SYGVNS. CDR3 length equals 15 residues. Written as DNA, the CDR3 is TGTGCCAGCAGTGAAAGGCACTATGGGGGAACTGAAGCTTTCTTT. Translation gives CASSERHYGGTEAFF.